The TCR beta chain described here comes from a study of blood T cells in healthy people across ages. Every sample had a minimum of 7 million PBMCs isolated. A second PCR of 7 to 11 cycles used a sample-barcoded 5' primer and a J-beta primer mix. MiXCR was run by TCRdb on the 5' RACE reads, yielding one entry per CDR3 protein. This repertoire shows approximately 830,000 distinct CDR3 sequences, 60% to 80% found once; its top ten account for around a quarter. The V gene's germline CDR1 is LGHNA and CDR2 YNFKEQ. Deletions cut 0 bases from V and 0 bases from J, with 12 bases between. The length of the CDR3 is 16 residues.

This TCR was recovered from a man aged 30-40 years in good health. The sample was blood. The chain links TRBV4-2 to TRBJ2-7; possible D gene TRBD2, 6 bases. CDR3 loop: CASSQERGGSSYEQYF. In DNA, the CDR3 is TGTGCCAGCAGCCAAGAGAGGGGAGGAAGCTCCTACGAGCAGTACTTC.